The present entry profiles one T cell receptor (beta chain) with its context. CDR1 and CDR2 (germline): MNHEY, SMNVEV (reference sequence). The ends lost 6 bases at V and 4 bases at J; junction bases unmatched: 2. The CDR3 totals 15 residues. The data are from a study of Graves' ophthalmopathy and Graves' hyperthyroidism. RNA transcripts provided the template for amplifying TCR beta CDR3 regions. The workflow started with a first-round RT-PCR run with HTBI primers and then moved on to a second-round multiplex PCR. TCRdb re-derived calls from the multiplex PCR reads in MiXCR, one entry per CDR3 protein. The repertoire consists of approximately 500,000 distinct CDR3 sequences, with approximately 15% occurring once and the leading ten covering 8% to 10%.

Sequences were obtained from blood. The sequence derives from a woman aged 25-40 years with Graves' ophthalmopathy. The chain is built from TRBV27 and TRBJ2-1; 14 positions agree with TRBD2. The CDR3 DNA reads TGTGCCAGCAGCGGACTAGCGGGAGGATACAATGAGCAGTTCTTC. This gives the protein CASSGLAGGYNEQFF.